The clone carrying this T cell receptor beta chain was observed a single time. Its antigen is not identified. The data derive from a study of cytomegalovirus exposure and HLA in healthy donors. Notes on the study in general: The authors judged a highly shared variant cluster likely a sequencing artifact.

This CDR3 is built from 14 residues. With V trimmed by 6 bases and J by 9 bases, 7 bases remained unmatched. Germline V gene lookup returns CDR1 MGHRA and CDR2 YSYEKL. With 60 Vbeta and 13 Jbeta primers, the PCR was carried out. Assay used: immunoSEQ multiplex PCR; TCRdb lists only in-frame clones, some missing. The top ten clones hold about 4.3% of a sample with roughly 170,000 clones, about 85% of them seen once. The receptor was isolated from a woman aged 45-65 years in good health and CMV-seropositive. Sample: PBMCs. The chain joins TRBV4-1 to TRBJ2-2, with 10 bases fitting TRBD1. The CDR3, as DNA: TGCGCCAGCAGAAGACAGGGGGCGGCCCGGGAGCTGTTTTTT. As protein: CASRRQGAARELFF.